This T cell receptor (beta chain) was observed in a study of technical replicates of blood from several donors. This CDR3 contains 16 residues. V lost 3 bases to trimming and J lost 7 bases; unmatched junction nucleotides: 11. Germline CDR1 and CDR2: GTSNPN and SVGIG (reference sequence). Libraries were prepared by immunoSEQ multiplex PCR; TCRdb keeps only in-frame clonotypes and omits some of them. The table has about 74,000 clones, about 81% seen once. This chain connects TRBV30 to TRBJ2-2, with 10 positions matching TRBD1. Source material: PBMCs. The source is a human donor in good health. Some clones in this sample may be carry-over from other donors' samples. The CDR3 DNA sequence: TGTGCCTGGAGCCAGGGACAGGGGCGTTCTAACGGGGAGCTGTTTTTT. This encodes CAWSQGQGRSNGELFF.